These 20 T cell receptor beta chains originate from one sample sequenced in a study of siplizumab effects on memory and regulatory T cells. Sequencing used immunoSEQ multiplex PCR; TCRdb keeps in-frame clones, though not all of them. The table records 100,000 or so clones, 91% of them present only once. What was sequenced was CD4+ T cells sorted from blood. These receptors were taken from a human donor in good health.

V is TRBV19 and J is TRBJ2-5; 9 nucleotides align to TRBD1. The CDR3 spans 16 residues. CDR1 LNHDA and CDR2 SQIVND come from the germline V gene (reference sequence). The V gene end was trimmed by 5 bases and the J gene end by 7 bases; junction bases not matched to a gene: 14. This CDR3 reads CASSGLRDRDGGTQYF. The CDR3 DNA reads TGTGCCAGTAGTGGCCTCCGGGACAGGGACGGGGGGACCCAGTACTTC.

This chain's CDR3 is CASSTIEPQHF. The CDR3 DNA reads as TGTGCCAGCAGTACGATTGAGCCCCAGCATTTT. The chain uses TRBV6-4 and TRBJ1-5, with unresolved D. The CDR3 sequence is 11 residues long. V was clipped by 5 bases and J by 8 bases, with 7 bases between them. CDR1 is MRHNA, CDR2 SNTAGT, per germline.

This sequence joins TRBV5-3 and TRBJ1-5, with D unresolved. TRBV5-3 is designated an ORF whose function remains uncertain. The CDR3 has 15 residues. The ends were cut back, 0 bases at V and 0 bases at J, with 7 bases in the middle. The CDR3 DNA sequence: TGTGCCAGAAGCTTGGCCCGCTATAGCAATCAGCCCCAGCATTTT. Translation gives CARSLARYSNQPQHF.

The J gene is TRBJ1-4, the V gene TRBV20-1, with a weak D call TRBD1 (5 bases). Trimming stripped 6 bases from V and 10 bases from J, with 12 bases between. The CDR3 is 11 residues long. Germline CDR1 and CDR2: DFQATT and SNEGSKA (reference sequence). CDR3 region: CSAGDRGKLFF. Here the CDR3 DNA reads TGCAGTGCCGGGGACCGGGGAAAACTGTTTTTT.

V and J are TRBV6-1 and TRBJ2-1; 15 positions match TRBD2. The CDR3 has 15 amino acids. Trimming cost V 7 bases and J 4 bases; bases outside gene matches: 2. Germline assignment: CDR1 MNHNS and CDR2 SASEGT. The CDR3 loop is CASNGLAGGYNEQFF. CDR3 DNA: TGTGCCAGCAATGGACTAGCGGGGGGGTACAATGAGCAGTTCTTC.

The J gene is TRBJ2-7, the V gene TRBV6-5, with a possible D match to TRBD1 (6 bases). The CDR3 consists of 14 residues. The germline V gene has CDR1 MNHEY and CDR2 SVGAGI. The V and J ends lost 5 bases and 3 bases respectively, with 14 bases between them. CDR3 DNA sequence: TGTGCCAGCAGTCGCAGGGGAGAGGGCTACGAGCAGTACTTC. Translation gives CASSRRGEGYEQYF.

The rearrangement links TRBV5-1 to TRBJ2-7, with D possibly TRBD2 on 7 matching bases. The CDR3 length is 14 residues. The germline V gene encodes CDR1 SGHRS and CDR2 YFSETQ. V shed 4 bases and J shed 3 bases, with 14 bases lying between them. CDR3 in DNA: TGCGCCAGCAGCGATAGGGGGGGATTCTACGAGCAGTACTTC. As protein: CASSDRGGFYEQYF.

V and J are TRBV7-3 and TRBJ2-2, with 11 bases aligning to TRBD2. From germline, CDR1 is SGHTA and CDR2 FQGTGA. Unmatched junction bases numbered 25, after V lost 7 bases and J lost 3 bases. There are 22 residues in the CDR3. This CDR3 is CASNDFRGYASGGPDDTGELFF. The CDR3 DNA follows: TGTGCCAGCAATGACTTTAGAGGTTACGCTAGCGGGGGGCCCGATGACACCGGGGAGCTGTTTTTT.

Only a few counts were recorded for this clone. The CDR3 reads CASSPPNRETQYF. The DNA of the CDR3 is TGTGCCAGCTCACCACCTAATCGAGAGACCCAGTACTTC. The V and J genes are TRBV18 and TRBJ2-5; D remains ambiguous. The ends were cut back, 0 bases at V and 4 bases at J, with 6 bases in the middle. From germline, CDR1 is KGHSH and CDR2 LQKENI. This CDR3 is 13 amino acids long.

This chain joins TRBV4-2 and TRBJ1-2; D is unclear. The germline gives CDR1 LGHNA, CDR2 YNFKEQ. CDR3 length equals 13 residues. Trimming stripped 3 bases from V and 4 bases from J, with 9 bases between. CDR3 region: CASSQRGFYGYTF. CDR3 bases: TGTGCCAGCAGCCAGCGAGGGTTCTATGGCTACACCTTC.

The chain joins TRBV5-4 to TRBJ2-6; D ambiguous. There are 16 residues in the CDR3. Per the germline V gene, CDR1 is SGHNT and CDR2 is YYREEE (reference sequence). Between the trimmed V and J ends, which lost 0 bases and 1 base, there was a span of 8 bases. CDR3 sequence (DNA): TGTGCCAGCAGCTTGGGTCGAGGTTCTGGGGCCAACGTCCTGACTTTC. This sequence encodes CASSLGRGSGANVLTF.

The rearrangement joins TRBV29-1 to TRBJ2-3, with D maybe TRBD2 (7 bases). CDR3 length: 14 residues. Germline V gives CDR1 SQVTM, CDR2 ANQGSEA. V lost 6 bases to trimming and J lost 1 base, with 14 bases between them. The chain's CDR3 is CSVGGLGGTDTQYF. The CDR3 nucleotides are TGCAGCGTGGGGGGGCTTGGGGGCACAGATACGCAGTATTTT.

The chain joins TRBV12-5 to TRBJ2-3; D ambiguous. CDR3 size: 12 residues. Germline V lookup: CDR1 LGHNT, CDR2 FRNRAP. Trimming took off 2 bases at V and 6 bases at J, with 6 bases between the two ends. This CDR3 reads CASGLLTDTQYF. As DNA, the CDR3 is TGTGCTAGTGGTTTGCTCACGGATACGCAGTATTTT.

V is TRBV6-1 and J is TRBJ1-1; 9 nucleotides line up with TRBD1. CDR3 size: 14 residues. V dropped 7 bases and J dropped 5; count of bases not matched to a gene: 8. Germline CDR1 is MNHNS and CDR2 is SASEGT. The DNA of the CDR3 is TGTGCCAGCAAGCCCGGACAGGGGAGTACTGAAGCTTTCTTT. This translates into CASKPGQGSTEAFF.

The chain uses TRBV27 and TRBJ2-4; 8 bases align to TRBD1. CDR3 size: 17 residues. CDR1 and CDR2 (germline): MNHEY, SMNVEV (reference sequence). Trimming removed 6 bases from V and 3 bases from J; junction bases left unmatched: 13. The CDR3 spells CASRPLYRGRDKNIQYF. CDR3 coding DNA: TGTGCCAGCAGACCACTCTACAGGGGGAGAGACAAAAACATTCAGTACTTC.

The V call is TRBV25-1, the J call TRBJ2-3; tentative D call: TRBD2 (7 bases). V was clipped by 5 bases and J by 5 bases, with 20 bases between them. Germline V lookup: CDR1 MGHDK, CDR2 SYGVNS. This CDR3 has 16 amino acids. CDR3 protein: CASSPLLGGAGDTQYF. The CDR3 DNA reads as TGTGCCAGCAGTCCTCTCCTGGGGGGGGCAGGAGATACGCAGTATTTT.

The CDR3 DNA is TGTGCCAGCAGTGGGGCCCCATTCTCACGCAATGAGCAGTTCTTC. It yields the protein CASSGAPFSRNEQFF. The chain joins TRBV25-1 to TRBJ2-1; no clear D gene. This CDR3 is 15 amino acids long. Per the germline V gene, CDR1 is MGHDK and CDR2 is SYGVNS. Trimming shortened V by 4 bases and J by 6 bases, and 16 bases separated the two germline ends.

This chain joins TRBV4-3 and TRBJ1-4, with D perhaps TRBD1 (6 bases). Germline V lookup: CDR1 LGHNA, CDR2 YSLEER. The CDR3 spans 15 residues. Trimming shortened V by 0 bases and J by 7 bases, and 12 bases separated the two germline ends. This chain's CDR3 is CASSQEGGVGEKLFF. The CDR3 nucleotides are TGCGCCAGCAGCCAAGAGGGGGGCGTGGGTGAAAAACTGTTTTTT.

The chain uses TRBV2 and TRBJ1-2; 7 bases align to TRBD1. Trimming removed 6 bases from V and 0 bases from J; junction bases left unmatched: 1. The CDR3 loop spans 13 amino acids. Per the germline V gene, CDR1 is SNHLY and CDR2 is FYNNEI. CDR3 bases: TGTGCCAGCAGGGACAGGACTAACTATGGCTACACCTTC. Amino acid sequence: CASRDRTNYGYTF.

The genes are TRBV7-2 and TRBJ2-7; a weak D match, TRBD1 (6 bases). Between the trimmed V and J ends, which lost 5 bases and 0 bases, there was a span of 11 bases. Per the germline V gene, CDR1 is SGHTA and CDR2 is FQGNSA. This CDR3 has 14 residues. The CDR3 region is CASSALGGSYEQYF. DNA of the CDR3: TGTGCCAGCAGCGCGTTAGGGGGCTCCTACGAGCAGTACTTC.